The TCR beta chain under discussion was sequenced for a study of blood T cell repertoires in COVID-19 (dated by TCRdb to between 2020 and 2021). As for the study more broadly: The collaborator samples originated in the United States, Italy and Spain and spanned the acute and convalescent phases of COVID-19. Samples were obtained from the ongoing ImmuneRACE study (first 160 participants) and from some 1,200 subjects provided by 6 global collaborators. HLA class I and class II types, where available, came from metadata supplied by the sample provider rather than from assay-based typing. The prospective study material was composed of cDNA or gDNA derived from T cells, B-cell-depleted T cells, or PBMCs. The repertoires were released in a freely available public database intended as a resource for research on the immune response to SARS-CoV-2. The dataset comprised deeply sampled blood TCRbeta repertoires from subjects exposed to, actively infected with, or recovered from COVID-19. Nearly every sample came with metadata listing a de-identified subject ID, COVID-19 status, age in years and sex. Points the paper makes about the study in general: The quantity of clinical and demographic metadata differed by source and by participant and was supplied without curation.

The CDR3 runs 15 amino acids, cysteine and phenylalanine included. Only the CDR3 DNA is retained, 45 bases long and in frame from the first base. A distance of 10 bases separates the germline ends of V and J, which lose 0 bases and 2 bases respectively. From a lookup of the germline V gene, CDR1 and CDR2 are SGHTA and FQGNSA. TCRbeta CDR3 regions were amplified from genomic DNA by means of the immunoSEQ Assay, a bias-controlled multiplex PCR. In the original analysis: The number of nucleated cells in each sample was estimated from the amplification of reference gene primers within the assay. To quantify the absolute abundance of each unique TCRbeta CDR3 rearrangement, sequence reads were collapsed and filtered. For each sample, productive Simpson clonality was calculated as the square root of Simpson's diversity index across productive rearrangements. The clones in this table, taken by TCRdb from immuneACCESS, are in-frame only. Not every clone is retained; where verified, under half of the shortfall comes from an unresolved V gene, and the cause of the rest is unknown. The DNA gave D and trimming, while V, J and clone size come from that table. The sample table shows around 340,000 clones, and 75% to 90% are seen once. The ten largest clones take up roughly 7.2% of the sample.

A remark on this clone: Its antigen remains unidentified. No per-base quality is available; no much larger clone lies one base away.

One collaborating source in Seattle enrolled patients while the patients were actively infected and followed the patients over time throughout the course of disease. The collaborating institutions used their own protocols to collect whole blood in K2EDTA tubes. For TCRbeta analysis, collaborators shipped samples as frozen whole blood, isolated PBMCs, or DNA extracted from either of those sample types. Sample: peripheral blood. Rearrangement joined TRBV7-2 to TRBJ1-2; the D gene is perhaps TRBD1, on 6 matching bases. This TCR derives from a woman aged 55-75 years with COVID-19, enrolled during active disease. The bases read TGTGCCAGCAGCTTAGCGATAGGACAGAACTATGGCTACACCTTC. This encodes CASSLAIGQNYGYTF.